This passage covers 9 T cell receptor beta chains from one sample sequenced in a study of Graves' ophthalmopathy and Graves' hyperthyroidism. RNA transcripts were the source from which TCR beta CDR3 regions were amplified. HTBI primers primed a first-round RT-PCR, and a second-round multiplex PCR followed. MiXCR, run by TCRdb on the multiplex PCR reads, gives a single entry per CDR3 protein. The data show roughly 500,000 distinct CDR3 sequences, with approximately 14% seen just once and about a tenth held by the top ten. What was sequenced was blood. All receptors derive from a woman between 25 and 40 years old with Graves' ophthalmopathy.

In its sample, this clonotype was seen a few times. V gene TRBV19 combines with J gene TRBJ1-1, with D uncertain. The CDR3 totals 15 residues. V lost 3 bases to trimming and J lost 11 bases, with 22 bases between them. Germline CDR1 and CDR2: LNHDA and SQIVND (reference sequence). The CDR3 here is CASSIPTVGGMYAFF. Written as DNA, the CDR3 is TGTGCCAGTAGTATTCCGACGGTGGGTGGAATGTACGCTTTCTTT.

This clonotype was observed many times. This chain connects TRBV2 to TRBJ2-2, with 10 nucleotides matching TRBD1. V lost 6 bases to trimming and J lost 4 bases; unmatched junction nucleotides: 8. The CDR3 is made up of 16 amino acids. Germline CDR1 reads SNHLY; CDR2 reads FYNNEI. In DNA form, the CDR3 reads TGTGCCAGCAGAAAATTGGGACAGGGGATCACCGGGGAGCTGTTTTTT. Translating it yields CASRKLGQGITGELFF.

This clonotype appeared many times. This chain uses TRBV12-3 or TRBV12-4 with TRBJ1-3, with D possibly matching TRBD1 (5 bases). This CDR3 region has 17 residues. The V end was cut by 4 bases, the J end by 0 bases, with 16 bases between. As DNA, the CDR3 is TGTGCCAGCAGTTCCCCAGTGGGGCCCGCCTCTGGAAACACCATATATTTT. Its protein product is CASSSPVGPASGNTIYF.

This clonotype was seen a handful of times. The V call is TRBV5-1, the J call TRBJ1-5; D gene uncertain. The CDR3 runs to 18 residues. Trimming removed 1 base at V and 0 bases at J, with 17 bases between. CDR1 and CDR2 (germline): SGHRS, YFSETQ. CDR3 protein: CASSLQRSPTPSNQPQHF. As DNA, the CDR3 is TGCGCCAGCAGCTTGCAACGGTCCCCGACCCCTAGCAATCAGCCCCAGCATTTT.

With regard to this clonotype: At one boundary the junction diverges from the germline segment, which might be a read error. The chain carries TRBV6-5 and TRBJ1-4, with a tentative D call TRBD1 (6 bases). This CDR3 spans 14 amino acids. Germline CDR1 is MNHEY and CDR2 is SVGAGI. CDR3 sequence: CASSSQGTNKKLFF. CDR3 bases: TGTGCCAGCAGTTCACAGGGCACTAATAAAAAACTGTTTTTT.

Many counts were recorded for this clonotype. CDR3 DNA sequence: TGTGCCAGCAGTTATGGGGCAGAACTCCTTAGCGGTGATTCACCCCTCCACTTT. Translation gives CASSYGAELLSGDSPLHF. J is TRBJ1-6 and V is TRBV6-5; possible D gene TRBD1, 5 bases. The CDR3 is 18 amino acids. V lost 3 bases and J 8 bases, leaving 23 bases between the germline ends. Looked up from germline, CDR1 is MNHEY and CDR2 is SVGAGI.

This clonotype was observed many times. This rearrangement joins TRBV7-8 to TRBJ1-5; 9 positions agree with TRBD1. The CDR3 is 17 residues long. The V and J ends lost 5 bases and 5 bases, in that order; junction bases with no gene match: 13. Germline-derived CDR1 and CDR2 are SGHVS and FQNEAQ. DNA of the CDR3: TGTGCCAGCAGCCTCTTAATGGACAGGGGAGGTCATCAGCCCCAGCATTTT. It codes for CASSLLMDRGGHQPQHF. Variable domain in full (rest from reference TRBV7-8 and TRBJ1-5): GAGVSQSPRYKVAKRGQDVALRCDPISGHVSLFWYQQALGQGPEFLTYFQNEAQLDKSGLPSDRFFAERPEGSVSTLKIQRTQQEDSAVYLCASSLLMDRGGHQPQHFGDGTRLSIL.

Concerning this clonotype itself: A much larger clone sits a single nucleotide away, making a read error possible. The chain combines TRBV20-1 with TRBJ2-7; D ambiguous. Germline CDR1 reads DFQATT; CDR2 reads SNEGSKA (reference sequence). This CDR3 is 13 amino acids long. CDR3 sequence (DNA): TGCAGTTCTAGAGATGAACGGTTTTACGAGCAGTACTTC. Translation gives CSSRDERFYEQYF.

The genes are TRBV28 and TRBJ1-5; 7 nucleotides line up with TRBD1. CDR3 length: 16 amino acids. With 6 bases clipped from V and 5 bases from J, the junction kept 13 bases outside the gene matches. CDR1 is MDHEN and CDR2 is SYDVKM in the germline V gene. The CDR3: CASSPPTGIPYQPQHF. The CDR3 DNA reads as TGTGCCAGCAGCCCACCGACAGGGATCCCCTATCAGCCCCAGCATTTT.